This T cell receptor beta chain was recovered during a study of T-cell memory formation after mild COVID-19. The wider study: In these data, TCR clusters were largely donor specific. Overall study findings and caveats: Cross-reactive memory apparently joined, as some responding clones appeared in pre-infection memory. Clonal second-wave expansions that peaked on day 37 had unconfirmed SARS-CoV-2 specificity.

The 5'RACE method, run with constant-segment primers, produced TCR alpha and TCR beta cDNA libraries (carrying sample barcodes and UMIs). MiXCR was run by TCRdb on the 5' RACE reads, yielding one entry per CDR3 protein. The sample has tens of thousands of distinct CDR3 sequences, approximately 13% seen once. This clonotype has ten or more counts. What it binds is unknown. The CDR3 length is 15 residues. Unmatched junction bases numbered 5, after V lost 0 bases and J lost 4 bases. The germline gives CDR1 LGHNA, CDR2 YNFKEQ. The TCR was taken from an adult woman who had mild COVID-19 (a few samples of this study predate the infection). Cell type and time point are not known. Sequencing was carried out using PBMCs or a T cell subset sorted from them (not recorded which). The V call is TRBV4-2, the J call TRBJ2-7; 8 positions match TRBD1. The CDR3 region is CASSQEERTGYEQYF. In DNA form, the CDR3 reads TGTGCCAGCAGCCAAGAGGAACGGACAGGGTACGAGCAGTACTTC.